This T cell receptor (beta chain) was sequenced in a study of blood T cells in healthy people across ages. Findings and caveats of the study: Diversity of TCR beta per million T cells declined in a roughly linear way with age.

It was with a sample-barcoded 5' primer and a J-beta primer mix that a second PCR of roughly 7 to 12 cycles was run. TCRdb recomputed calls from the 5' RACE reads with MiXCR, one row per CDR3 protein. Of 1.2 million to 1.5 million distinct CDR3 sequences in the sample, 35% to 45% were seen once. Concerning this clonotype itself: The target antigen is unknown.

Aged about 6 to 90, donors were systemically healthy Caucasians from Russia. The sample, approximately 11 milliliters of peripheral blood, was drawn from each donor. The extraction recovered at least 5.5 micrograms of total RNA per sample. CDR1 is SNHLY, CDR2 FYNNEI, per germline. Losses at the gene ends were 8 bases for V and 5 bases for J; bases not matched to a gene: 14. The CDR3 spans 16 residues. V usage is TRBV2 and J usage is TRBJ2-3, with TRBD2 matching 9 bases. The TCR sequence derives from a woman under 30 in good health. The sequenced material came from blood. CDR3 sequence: CASYFSGSWRGDTQYF. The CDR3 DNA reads TGTGCCAGCTATTTTAGCGGGAGTTGGAGGGGAGATACGCAGTATTTT.